A single sample is the source of the 5 T cell receptor beta chains below, sequenced in a study of HIV-infected patients and healthy controls. Follow-up blood was drawn about 14 weeks, roughly three months, after antiretroviral therapy began. Whole blood was used without fractionation, so all unsorted peripheral T cells were included. Alpha and beta constant-region primers primed reverse transcription of approximately 0.55 ug RNA. Using multiplexing indices, alpha and beta chain libraries were generated apart by chain-specific third strand synthesis. TCRdb used MiXCR to reprocess the 5' RACE reads, holding one entry per CDR3 protein. This sample yields 3,500 to 4,000 distinct CDR3 sequences, of which about 27% are seen a single time; roughly 20% belongs to the top ten. Source: blood, taken during antiretroviral therapy. These receptors were collected from an adult with HIV infection.

This clonotype is medium-sized within its sample. V usage is TRBV20-1 and J usage is TRBJ1-1; tentative D call: TRBD1 (6 bases). The CDR3 runs to 12 residues. Trimming shortened V by 0 bases and J by 8 bases, and 10 bases separated the two germline ends. The V gene's germline CDR1 is DFQATT and CDR2 SNEGSKA (reference sequence). The CDR3 loop is CSARDQRGEAFF. The CDR3 coding sequence is TGCAGTGCTAGAGATCAGAGGGGGGAAGCTTTCTTT.

This clonotype is classed as medium-sized (0.01 to 0.1%). V is TRBV19 and J is TRBJ1-5; D remains ambiguous. The CDR3 is 13 residues long. Germline assignment: CDR1 LNHDA and CDR2 SQIVND (reference sequence). Deletions cut 6 bases from V and 1 base from J, with 7 bases between. The CDR3 protein is CASRDLSNQPQHF. CDR3 in DNA: TGTGCCAGTAGAGACCTAAGCAATCAGCCCCAGCATTTT.

This clonotype was observed a single time. The chain is built from TRBV19 and TRBJ1-2, with D uncertain. Germline loops: CDR1 LNHDA, CDR2 SQIVND (reference sequence). This CDR3 has 13 residues. Trimming cost V 3 bases and J 3 bases, with 8 bases left between them. CDR3 in DNA: TGTGCCAGTAGTATTAGTACCGACTATGGCTACACCTTC. It translates to CASSISTDYGYTF.

This clonotype qualifies as medium-sized. The chain carries TRBV28 and TRBJ2-5, with D perhaps TRBD2 (5 bases). The CDR3 is made up of 13 amino acids. Germline values: CDR1 MDHEN, CDR2 SYDVKM. The V gene lost 3 bases and the J gene lost 4 bases, with 9 bases spanning the gap. CDR3 nucleotide sequence: TGTGCCAGCAGTTTCCCTAGCTCAGAGACCCAGTACTTC. As protein: CASSFPSSETQYF. The variable domain in full, with the rest retrieved from reference TRBV28 and TRBJ2-5, is DVKVTQSSRYLVKRTGEKVFLECVQDMDHENMFWYRQDPGLGLRLIYFSYDVKMKEKGDIPEGYSVSREKKERFSLILESASTNQTSMYLCASSFPSSETQYFGPGTRLLVL.

In this sample, this clonotype is medium-sized. This chain uses TRBV10-1 with TRBJ2-5, with 15 positions matching TRBD2. The germline gives CDR1 WNHNN, CDR2 SYGVQD (reference sequence). V was pared by 8 bases and J by 4 bases, with 5 bases of the junction left unmatched. This CDR3 is built from 15 residues. CDR3 region: CASLGLAGGGETQYF. The CDR3 coding sequence is TGCGCCAGCCTGGGACTAGCGGGGGGCGGAGAGACCCAGTACTTC.